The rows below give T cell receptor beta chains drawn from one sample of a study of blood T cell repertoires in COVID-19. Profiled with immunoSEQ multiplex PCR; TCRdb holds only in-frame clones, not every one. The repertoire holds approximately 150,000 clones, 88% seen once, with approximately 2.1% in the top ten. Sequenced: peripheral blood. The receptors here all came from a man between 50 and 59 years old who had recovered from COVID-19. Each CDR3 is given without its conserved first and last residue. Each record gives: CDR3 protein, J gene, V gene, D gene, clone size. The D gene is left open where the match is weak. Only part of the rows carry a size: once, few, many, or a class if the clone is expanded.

ASNVGQGRTGELF | TRBJ2-2 | TRBV6-6 | TRBD1 | -
ASSVPGTGSGYT | TRBJ1-2 | TRBV2 | TRBD1 | -
ASSRSENTEAF | TRBJ1-1 | TRBV3-1/TRBV3-2 | - | -
ASSSSGDIEAF | TRBJ1-1 | TRBV5-1 | - | -
ASSFPLGGQETQY | TRBJ2-5 | TRBV11-2 | - | -
ASTLQPTTGVYEQY | TRBJ2-7 | TRBV27 | TRBD1 | -
ASSPGPGGLTDTQY | TRBJ2-3 | TRBV18 | - | -
ASKESGETEAF | TRBJ1-1 | TRBV25-1 | - | -
ASSTTGAGERYRQY | TRBJ2-3 | TRBV7-2 | TRBD2 | -
ASSVTSGRAHNEQF | TRBJ2-1 | TRBV7-6 | TRBD2 | once
ASSEAPGRVYNEQF | TRBJ2-1 | TRBV2 | - | -
ASSLDRGGLYEQY | TRBJ2-7 | TRBV7-3 | TRBD1 | -
ASSISGTGGEKLF | TRBJ1-4 | TRBV28 | TRBD1 | -
ASSSSGWDNEQF | TRBJ2-1 | TRBV7-9 | - | once
ASSISTGELF | TRBJ2-2 | TRBV28 | - | -
ASSTEGGSTGELF | TRBJ2-2 | TRBV5-1 | - | -
ASGFASGTHEQY | TRBJ2-7 | TRBV6-5 | TRBD2 | -
ASSLQKGRNEQF | TRBJ2-1 | TRBV18 | - | -
ASSLEGQGVSSYNEQF | TRBJ2-1 | TRBV5-8 | TRBD1 | -
ASRVPSGTGGTEAF | TRBJ1-1 | TRBV19 | TRBD1 | -
ASSHRIQETQY | TRBJ2-5 | TRBV6-2/TRBV6-3 | - | -
ASSGTGHSSYEQY | TRBJ2-7 | TRBV19 | TRBD1 | once
ASSFIQGQGANTQY | TRBJ2-3 | TRBV11-2 | TRBD1 | -
SASGFTSSSYEQY | TRBJ2-7 | TRBV20-1 | - | -
ASSLGGQGVDEQY | TRBJ2-7 | TRBV5-4 | TRBD1 | once
ASSPRGAGLNQPQH | TRBJ1-5 | TRBV6-2/TRBV6-3 | TRBD1 | -
ASSQGQNNQPQH | TRBJ1-5 | TRBV16 | - | -
ASSSEYRFLI | TRBJ2-1 | TRBV28 | - | -
ASSVGLAGVEETQY | TRBJ2-5 | TRBV9 | TRBD2 | -
ASRGSAGGNEKLF | TRBJ1-4 | TRBV28 | - | -
ASSQDVGTSTDTQY | TRBJ2-3 | TRBV4-3 | - | -
ALGRDSPLH | TRBJ1-6 | TRBV6-5 | - | -
ASSPGLAAYNEQF | TRBJ2-1 | TRBV5-6 | TRBD2 | -
ASSLVLASGGNEQF | TRBJ2-1 | TRBV7-8 | TRBD2 | -
ASSLSGQGEKLF | TRBJ1-4 | TRBV13 | TRBD1 | -
ASSVGGTSSSGNTIY | TRBJ1-3 | TRBV9 | - | -
ASFLTSGYTGELF | TRBJ2-2 | TRBV5-8 | - | -
ASSLGAGAGTDTQY | TRBJ2-3 | TRBV7-3 | TRBD2 | -
ASSLAGTEAF | TRBJ1-1 | TRBV25-1 | - | -
AWSGSGGLDTQY | TRBJ2-3 | TRBV30 | TRBD2 | -
ASSFKQGTEAF | TRBJ1-1 | TRBV5-1 | TRBD1 | -
ASSLDNRGNSPLH | TRBJ1-6 | TRBV7-2 | TRBD1 | once
ASTFSSSGTGYSNQPQH | TRBJ1-5 | TRBV2 | TRBD1 | -
ASSLGQLSTDTQY | TRBJ2-3 | TRBV18 | TRBD1 | -
ASSGQGAGNTEAF | TRBJ1-1 | TRBV5-5 | TRBD1 | -
ASSLGRATDTQY | TRBJ2-3 | TRBV4-1 | TRBD2 | -